Detailed here is one T cell receptor beta chain. The antigen is undetermined. The sample is drawn from a study of metastatic and nonmetastatic thyroid tumors. As for the study in general: Thyroid patients, malignant and benign, had repertoires compared across blood and tumor or nodule tissue. The study's findings and limits: In blood and tumor, TCR beta diversity was reportedly significantly higher in malignant thyroid tumors than in benign nodules.

This CDR3 spans 16 amino acids. V shed 5 bases and J shed 7 bases, with 24 bases lying between them. CDR1 and CDR2 from the germline V gene are SGHNT and YENEEA. Authors' processing steps: Across clinicopathological groups, CDR3 differences served as the basis for building a distant-metastasis classifier for papillary thyroid cancer. TCRdb re-clonotyped the PCR reads via MiXCR. The V and J calls here are based on TCRdb, not the publication. Of roughly 21,000 clones listed, about a quarter are singletons. Among the patients, none had received any treatment before thyroid surgery. Material for sequencing was blood. The rearrangement uses TRBV11-3 and TRBJ2-7; possibly TRBD2 for D (6 bases). The receptor comes from a female donor with papillary thyroid cancer or a benign thyroid nodule (not recorded which). Some clones in this sample may be carry-over from other donors' samples. CDR3 sequence: CASSTALDYGTGEQYF. DNA for the CDR3: TGTGCCAGCAGCACGGCTCTGGACTATGGGACGGGTGAGCAGTACTTC.